The sequence of this TCR beta chain was determined in a study of blood T cell repertoires in COVID-19. Study details: Italy, Spain and the United States were the sources of the convalescent and acute COVID-19 samples. T cells, B-cell-depleted T cells, or PBMCs supplied cDNA or gDNA.

This CDR3 has 15 amino acids. The V gene lost 1 base and the J gene lost 8 bases, with 12 bases spanning the gap. The germline V gene encodes CDR1 LGHDT and CDR2 YNNKEL (reference sequence). Patients of the Seattle cohort, enrolled during active infection, were followed longitudinally. In the authors' workflow: Reference gene primer amplification gave estimated nucleated cell counts. Sequenced by immunoSEQ multiplex PCR; TCRdb stores in-frame clones only, minus some. The V and J calls and the clone size are those of that table, but D and trimming were determined from the DNA. The sample contains tens of thousands of clones, around 83% of which appear only once.

The sequence was collected from a man younger than 40 with COVID-19, enrolled during active disease. Sequencing used peripheral blood. The V call is TRBV3-1 (or the pseudogene TRBV3-2), the J call TRBJ1-6; D perhaps matches TRBD1 (5 bases). CDR3 in amino acids: CASSQGTGAHSPLHF. The CDR3 bases are TGTGCCAGCAGCCAAGGCACTGGGGCACATTCACCCCTCCACTTT.